This T cell receptor beta chain was retrieved from a study of cytomegalovirus exposure and HLA in healthy donors. Broader study findings: In a later analysis, V- and J-gene trimming of beta chains associated with a DCLRE1C missense variant, replicated independently.

Primers included in the PCR were 60 Vbeta and 13 Jbeta primers. Some clones are missing from TCRdb's copy, which holds only in-frame ones; the method was immunoSEQ multiplex PCR. The data show some 60,000 clones, with 70% to 90% seen just once and about 1.5% held by the top ten. On this clone itself: Its target is not known.

The receptor was isolated from a man between 18 and 29 years old in good health and CMV-seronegative. Input material: PBMCs.

The CDR3 region has the DNA TGTGCCAGCAGTTCCCCGGGTAGGGAGGGGACTGAAGCTTTCTTT. Its protein product is CASSSPGREGTEAFF. V and J are TRBV6-5 and TRBJ1-1; maybe TRBD1 (5 bases). V lost 4 bases, J lost 5 bases, and 17 bases lay in between. Germline CDR1 and CDR2: MNHEY and SVGAGI. The CDR3 consists of 15 residues.